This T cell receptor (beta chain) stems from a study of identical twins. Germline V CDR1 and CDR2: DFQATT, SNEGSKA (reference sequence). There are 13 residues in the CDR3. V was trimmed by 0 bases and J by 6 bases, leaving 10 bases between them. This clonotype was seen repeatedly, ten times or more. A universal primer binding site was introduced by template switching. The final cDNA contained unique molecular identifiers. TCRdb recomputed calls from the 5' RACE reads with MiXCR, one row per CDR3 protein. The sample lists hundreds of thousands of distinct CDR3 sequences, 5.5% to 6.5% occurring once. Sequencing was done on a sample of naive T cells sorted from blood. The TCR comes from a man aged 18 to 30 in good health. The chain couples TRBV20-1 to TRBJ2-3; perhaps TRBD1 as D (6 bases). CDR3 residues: CSAREGADDTQYF. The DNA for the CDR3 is TGCAGTGCTAGAGAGGGGGCAGATGATACGCAGTATTTT.